The clone carrying this T cell receptor beta chain was picked up one time. Its specificity is unknown. The V and J ends lost 1 base and 3 bases, in that order; junction bases with no gene match: 7. This CDR3 has 18 residues. The germline CDR1 and CDR2 sequences are SGHRS and YFSETQ. The PCR had 60 Vbeta and 13 Jbeta primers. Clones were read by immunoSEQ multiplex PCR, and TCRdb kept only the in-frame ones, dropping some. The data show over 150,000 clones, more than 70% seen once. The data were taken from a study of cytomegalovirus exposure and HLA in healthy donors. Study results and caveats: Most TCRs appeared rarely, but some public TCRs recurred in many donors.

The TCR sequence derives from a male donor in good health and CMV-seronegative. Sequenced material: PBMCs. This rearrangement joins TRBV5-1 to TRBJ2-2; 12 nucleotides align to TRBD2. The chain's CDR3 is CASSLTLAGGYDTGELFF. Here the CDR3 DNA reads TGCGCCAGCAGCTTGACCCTAGCGGGAGGGTATGACACCGGGGAGCTGTTTTTT.